The next 22 T cell receptor beta chains were all read from a single sample in a study of post-analysis software for immune sequencing data. For these receptors, no antigen is known. Every TCR beta cDNA library bore unique molecular identifiers. TCRdb fed the PCR reads into MiXCR, producing one record per CDR3 protein. The sample lists about half a million distinct CDR3 sequences; approximately 31% were seen once. Findings of the study overall: Higher frequency in patients than in controls was seen for five TRBV segments, with TRBV5-6, TRBV5-1 and TRBV20-1 among them.

Sequencing was performed on blood. These receptors were obtained from a girl younger than 18 with multiple sclerosis.

The J gene is TRBJ2-7, the V gene TRBV4-1; D not certain. The CDR3 spans 15 residues. V shed 1 base and J shed 2 bases, with 12 bases lying between them. Germline CDR1 is MGHRA and CDR2 is YSYEKL. Here the CDR3 DNA reads TGCGCCAGCAGCCAAGGTGTTGGGATGACCTACGAGCAGTACTTC. It encodes CASSQGVGMTYEQYF.

This chain uses TRBV20-1 with TRBJ2-5, with D maybe TRBD2 (6 bases). The CDR3 has 14 amino acids. With 0 bases removed from V and 4 bases from J, the gap between germline ends came to 12 bases. Germline values: CDR1 DFQATT, CDR2 SNEGSKA (reference sequence). The DNA for the CDR3 is TGCAGTGCTAGAGATCGGCTAGCGCGAGAGACCCAGTACTTC. Translation gives CSARDRLARETQYF.

The V call is TRBV10-2, the J call TRBJ2-1; TRBD2 aligns across 9 bases. This CDR3 is built from 13 residues. The ends lost 7 bases at V and 7 bases at J; junction bases unmatched: 5. Looked up from germline, CDR1 is WSHSY and CDR2 is SAAADI. CDR3 amino acids: CASIRAGGNEQFF. The CDR3 nucleotides are TGCGCCAGCATTAGGGCGGGGGGGAATGAGCAGTTCTTC.

The CDR3 DNA reads as TGTGCCAGCGTTCGAGCGGGAGTTAGCACAGATACGCAGTATTTT. It codes for CASVRAGVSTDTQYF. The chain uses TRBV12-3 or TRBV12-4 and TRBJ2-3; TRBD2 matches at 8 bases. After removal of 8 bases from V and 0 bases from J, the junction contained 7 bases not matched to a gene. The CDR3 spans 15 residues.

V is TRBV12-3 or TRBV12-4 and J is TRBJ2-3; 7 nucleotides agree with TRBD1. The CDR3 consists of 17 residues. The V gene end was trimmed by 4 bases and the J gene end by 1 base; junction bases not matched to a gene: 11. The CDR3 spells CASSSHLRGSGTDTQYF. CDR3 nucleotide sequence: TGTGCCAGCAGTTCGCACCTCAGGGGGTCAGGCACAGATACGCAGTATTTT.

This clonotype was counted only a few times. The rearrangement joins TRBV9 to TRBJ2-5; D not certain. V was pared by 1 base and J by 4 bases, with 11 bases between. The germline gives CDR1 SGDLS, CDR2 YYNGEE. The CDR3 contains 14 residues. The CDR3 protein is CASSVPWEGETQYF. CDR3 DNA: TGTGCCAGCAGCGTACCTTGGGAAGGAGAGACCCAGTACTTC.

V and J are TRBV7-9 and TRBJ2-1; perhaps TRBD2 as D (5 bases). There are 13 residues in the CDR3. Trimming removed 4 bases at V and 5 bases at J, with 9 bases between. Germline CDR1 reads SEHNR; CDR2 reads FQNEAQ (reference sequence). Written as DNA, the CDR3 is TGTGCCAGCAGCTCCGGACTCGACAATGAGCAGTTCTTC. This sequence encodes CASSSGLDNEQFF.

This clonotype appeared many times. The V call is TRBV7-6, the J call TRBJ2-3; D remains ambiguous. V lost 7 bases, J lost 6 bases, and 14 bases lay in between. CDR1 is SGHVS, CDR2 FNYEAQ, per germline. The CDR3 is 13 residues long. The CDR3 loop is CASTPIPRDTQYF. CDR3 bases: TGTGCCAGCACACCAATTCCGCGGGATACGCAGTATTTT.

In its sample, this clonotype was seen a few times. The gene calls are TRBV24-1 and TRBJ2-7, with D perhaps matching TRBD1 (6 bases). Germline V gene lookup returns CDR1 KGHDR and CDR2 SFDVKD. This CDR3 comprises 11 residues. With 3 bases removed from V and 11 bases from J, the gap between germline ends came to 10 bases. CDR3 amino acids: CATSDLGQKYF. CDR3 DNA sequence: TGTGCCACCAGTGATCTTGGACAGAAGTACTTC.

This chain joins TRBV5-1 and TRBJ2-5; D is unresolved. The CDR3 sequence is 13 residues long. Trimming took 0 bases from V and 4 from J, leaving 7 bases between them. CDR1 is SGHRS and CDR2 is YFSETQ in the germline V gene. The CDR3 DNA follows: TGCGCCAGCAGCTTGGTGGTGGGAGAGACCCAGTACTTC. It specifies CASSLVVGETQYF. Complete variable domain (other parts from reference TRBV5-1 and TRBJ2-5): KAGVTQTPRYLIKTRGQQVTLSCSPISGHRSVSWYQQTPGQGLQFLFEYFSETQRNKGNFPGRFSGRQFSNSRSEMNVSTLELGDSALYLCASSLVVGETQYFGPGTRLLVL.

The chain carries TRBV6-6 and TRBJ2-5, with D perhaps TRBD1 (5 bases). Germline CDR1 is MNHNY and CDR2 is SVGAGI (reference sequence). V was cut by 2 bases and J by 8 bases, with 9 bases left in between. There are 12 residues in the CDR3. DNA of the CDR3: TGTGCCAGCAGTTACGCAGGGCATACCCAGTACTTC. Its protein is CASSYAGHTQYF.

J is TRBJ1-2 and V is TRBV28; 8 nucleotides match TRBD1. Germline CDR1 reads MDHEN; CDR2 reads SYDVKM. Trimming at V came to 9 bases and at J to 6 bases, leaving 6 bases not matched to a gene. The CDR3 is 12 residues long. The CDR3 DNA reads as TGTGCCAGTCTACAGGGGGTGGATGGCTACACCTTC. As protein: CASLQGVDGYTF.

This clonotype was observed once. V usage is TRBV21-1 and J usage is TRBJ1-1; TRBD1 is the table's D call and was not checked against the DNA. TRBV21-1 has pseudogene status. CDR3 length equals 16 residues. The CDR3 nucleotides are TGTGCCAGCAGCAAAGCCCCAGGGACAGGCAAGGGTGAAGCTTTCTTT. Protein: CASSKAPGTGKGEAFF.

This clonotype was observed a few times. The rearrangement joins TRBV6-5 to TRBJ2-4; D ambiguous. Trimming left V 6 bases short and J 11 bases short, with 14 bases between. CDR3 length: 12 residues. The germline CDR1 and CDR2 sequences are MNHEY and SVGAGI. The CDR3 DNA follows: TGTGCCAGCAGGACTCCAAACCAGGTTCAGTACTTC. Encoded protein: CASRTPNQVQYF.

The rearrangement joins TRBV14 to TRBJ2-3, with D unclear. This CDR3 spans 13 amino acids. With 1 base removed from V and 5 bases from J, the gap between germline ends came to 7 bases. Per germline, CDR1 SGHDN and CDR2 FVKESK. The CDR3 coding sequence is TGTGCCAGCAGCCAAGTGAGGAGAGATACGCAGTATTTT. Amino acids: CASSQVRRDTQYF.

This clonotype was counted only a few times. The CDR3 sequence is CASNLQGPSYEQYF. CDR3 nucleotides: TGTGCCAGCAACCTACAGGGACCCTCCTACGAGCAGTACTTC. The V call is TRBV27, the J call TRBJ2-7, with a tentative D call TRBD1 (6 bases). Germline V CDR1 and CDR2: MNHEY, SMNVEV (reference sequence). The CDR3 is 14 amino acids. Trimming removed 7 bases at V and 0 bases at J, with 13 bases between.

The rearrangement uses TRBV2 and TRBJ2-3; 7 bases align to TRBD1. J was trimmed by 8 bases and V by 7 bases; bases with no gene match: 12. CDR1 SNHLY and CDR2 FYNNEI come from the germline V gene. This CDR3 spans 14 amino acids. The CDR3 sequence is CASMKGQQRGTQYF. The CDR3 DNA sequence: TGTGCCAGCATGAAGGGACAGCAGCGTGGTACGCAGTATTTT.

The chain employs TRBV3-1 and TRBJ2-7; the match to TRBD2 covers 7 bases. The J call may not be correct, given that the DNA end is closer to TRBJ2-5. CDR3 size: 19 residues. The germline CDR1 and CDR2 sequences are LGHDT and YNNKEL (reference sequence). The CDR3 DNA reads as TGTGCCAGCAGCCTCCTTATCCGGGACTATGAGTCATATTGGGAGACCCAGTACTTC. Protein: CASSLLIRDYESYWETQYF.

The chain uses TRBV7-2 and TRBJ2-3; TRBD2 might be the D (6 bases). V dropped 1 base and J dropped 5 bases, with 16 bases sitting between them. The CDR3 totals 16 residues. Germline V gene sequence: CDR1 SGHTA, CDR2 FQGNSA. The CDR3 here is CASSLVSPSVIDTQYF. The CDR3 coding sequence is TGTGCCAGCAGCTTAGTCTCGCCTAGCGTAATAGATACGCAGTATTTT.

This clonotype was detected only a few times. The gene calls are TRBV7-8 and TRBJ1-1, with 7 bases fitting TRBD1. In germline, CDR1 is SGHVS, CDR2 FQNEAQ. With 5 bases clipped from V and 0 bases from J, the junction kept 6 bases outside the gene matches. The CDR3 is 15 residues long. In DNA form, the CDR3 reads TGTGCCAGCAGCCGAACAGGGGTCTTGAACACTGAAGCTTTCTTT. Its protein is CASSRTGVLNTEAFF.

The chain couples TRBV24-1 to TRBJ2-3, with D unresolved. The CDR3 consists of 13 residues. The V end lost 3 bases, the J end lost 2 bases, and 5 bases lay between the germline ends. Germline CDR1 reads KGHDR; CDR2 reads SFDVKD. The CDR3 nucleotides read TGTGCCACCAGTGATCTTTACACAGATACGCAGTATTTT. Translating it yields CATSDLYTDTQYF.

This CDR3 is CASSQDLRSTEAFF. CDR3 sequence (DNA): TGTGCCAGCAGCCAAGATCTTAGGAGCACTGAAGCTTTCTTT. The chain employs TRBV4-2 and TRBJ1-1; D is unclear. Germline CDR1 is LGHNA and CDR2 is YNFKEQ. Trimming left V 0 bases short and J 4 bases short, with 9 bases between. The CDR3 has 14 residues.